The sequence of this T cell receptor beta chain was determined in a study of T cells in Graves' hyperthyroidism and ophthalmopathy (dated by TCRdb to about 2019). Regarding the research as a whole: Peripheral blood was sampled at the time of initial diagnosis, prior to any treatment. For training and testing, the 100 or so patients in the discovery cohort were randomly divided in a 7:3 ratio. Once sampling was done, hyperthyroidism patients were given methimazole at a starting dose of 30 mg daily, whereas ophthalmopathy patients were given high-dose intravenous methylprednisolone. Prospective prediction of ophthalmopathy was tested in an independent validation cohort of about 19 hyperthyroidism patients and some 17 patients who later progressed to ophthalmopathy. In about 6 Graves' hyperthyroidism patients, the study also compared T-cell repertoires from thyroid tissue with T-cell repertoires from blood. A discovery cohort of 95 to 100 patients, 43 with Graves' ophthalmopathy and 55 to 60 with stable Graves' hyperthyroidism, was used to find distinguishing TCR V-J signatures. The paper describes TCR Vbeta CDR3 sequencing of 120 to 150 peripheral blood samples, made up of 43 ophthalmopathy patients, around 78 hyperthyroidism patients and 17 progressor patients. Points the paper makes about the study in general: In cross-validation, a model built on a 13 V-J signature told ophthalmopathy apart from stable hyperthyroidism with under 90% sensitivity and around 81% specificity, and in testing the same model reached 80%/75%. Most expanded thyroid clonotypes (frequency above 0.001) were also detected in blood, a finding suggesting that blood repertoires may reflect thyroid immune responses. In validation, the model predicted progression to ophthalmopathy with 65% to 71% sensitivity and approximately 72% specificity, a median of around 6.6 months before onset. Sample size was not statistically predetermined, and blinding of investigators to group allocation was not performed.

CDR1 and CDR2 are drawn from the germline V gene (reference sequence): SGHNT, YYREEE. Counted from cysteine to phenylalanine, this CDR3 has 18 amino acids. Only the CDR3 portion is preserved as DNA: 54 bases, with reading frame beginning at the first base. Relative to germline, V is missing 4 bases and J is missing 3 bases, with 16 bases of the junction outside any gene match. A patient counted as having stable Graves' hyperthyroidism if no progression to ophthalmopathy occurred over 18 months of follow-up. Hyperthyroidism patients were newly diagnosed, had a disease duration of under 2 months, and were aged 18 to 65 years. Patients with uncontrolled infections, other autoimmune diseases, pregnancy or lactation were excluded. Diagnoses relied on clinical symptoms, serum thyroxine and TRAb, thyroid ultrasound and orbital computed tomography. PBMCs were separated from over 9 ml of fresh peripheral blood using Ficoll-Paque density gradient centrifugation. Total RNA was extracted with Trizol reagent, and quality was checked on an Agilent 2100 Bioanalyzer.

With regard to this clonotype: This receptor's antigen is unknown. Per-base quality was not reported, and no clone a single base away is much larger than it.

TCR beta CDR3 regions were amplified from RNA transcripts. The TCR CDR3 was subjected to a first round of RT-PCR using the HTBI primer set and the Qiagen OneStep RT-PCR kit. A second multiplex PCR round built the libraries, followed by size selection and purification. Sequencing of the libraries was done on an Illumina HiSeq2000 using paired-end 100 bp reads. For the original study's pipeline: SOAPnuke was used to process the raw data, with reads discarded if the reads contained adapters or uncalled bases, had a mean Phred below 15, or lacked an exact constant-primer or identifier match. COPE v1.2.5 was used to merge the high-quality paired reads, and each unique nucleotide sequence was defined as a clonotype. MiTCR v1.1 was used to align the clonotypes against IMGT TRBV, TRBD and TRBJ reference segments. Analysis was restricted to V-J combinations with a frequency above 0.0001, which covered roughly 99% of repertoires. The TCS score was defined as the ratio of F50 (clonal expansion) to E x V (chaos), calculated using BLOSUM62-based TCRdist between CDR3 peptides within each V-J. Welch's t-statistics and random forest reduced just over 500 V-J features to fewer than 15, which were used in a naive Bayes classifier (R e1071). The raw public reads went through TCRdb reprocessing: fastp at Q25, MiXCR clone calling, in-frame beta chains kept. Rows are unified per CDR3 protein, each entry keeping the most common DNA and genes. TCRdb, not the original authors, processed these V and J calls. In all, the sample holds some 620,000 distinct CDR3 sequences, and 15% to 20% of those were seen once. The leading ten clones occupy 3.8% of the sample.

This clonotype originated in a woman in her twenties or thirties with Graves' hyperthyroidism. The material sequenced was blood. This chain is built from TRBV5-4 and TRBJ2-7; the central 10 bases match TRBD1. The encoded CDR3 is CASSRVRTSRDRGYEQYF. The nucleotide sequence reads TGTGCCAGCAGCCGCGTGAGAACCAGCCGGGACAGGGGCTACGAGCAGTACTTC.